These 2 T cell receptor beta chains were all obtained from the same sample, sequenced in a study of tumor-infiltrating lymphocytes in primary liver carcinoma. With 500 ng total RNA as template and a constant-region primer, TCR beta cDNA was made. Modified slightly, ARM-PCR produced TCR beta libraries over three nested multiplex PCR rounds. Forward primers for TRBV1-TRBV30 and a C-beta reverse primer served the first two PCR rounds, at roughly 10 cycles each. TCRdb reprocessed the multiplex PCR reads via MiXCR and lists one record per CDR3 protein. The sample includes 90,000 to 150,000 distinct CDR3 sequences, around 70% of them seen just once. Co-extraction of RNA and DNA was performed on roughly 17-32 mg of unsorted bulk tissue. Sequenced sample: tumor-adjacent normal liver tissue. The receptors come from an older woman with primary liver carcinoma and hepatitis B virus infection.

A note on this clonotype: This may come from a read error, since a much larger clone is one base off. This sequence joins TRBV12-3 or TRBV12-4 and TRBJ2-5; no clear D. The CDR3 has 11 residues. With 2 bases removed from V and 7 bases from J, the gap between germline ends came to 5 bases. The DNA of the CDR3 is TGTGCCAGCAGTTTAACGGGGACCCAGTACTTC. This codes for CASSLTGTQYF.

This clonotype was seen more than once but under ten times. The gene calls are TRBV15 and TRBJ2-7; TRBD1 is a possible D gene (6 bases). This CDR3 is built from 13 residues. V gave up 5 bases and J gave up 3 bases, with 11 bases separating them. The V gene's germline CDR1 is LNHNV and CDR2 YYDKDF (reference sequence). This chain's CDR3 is CATSEDSDYEQYF. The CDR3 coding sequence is TGTGCCACCAGCGAGGACAGCGACTACGAGCAGTACTTC.